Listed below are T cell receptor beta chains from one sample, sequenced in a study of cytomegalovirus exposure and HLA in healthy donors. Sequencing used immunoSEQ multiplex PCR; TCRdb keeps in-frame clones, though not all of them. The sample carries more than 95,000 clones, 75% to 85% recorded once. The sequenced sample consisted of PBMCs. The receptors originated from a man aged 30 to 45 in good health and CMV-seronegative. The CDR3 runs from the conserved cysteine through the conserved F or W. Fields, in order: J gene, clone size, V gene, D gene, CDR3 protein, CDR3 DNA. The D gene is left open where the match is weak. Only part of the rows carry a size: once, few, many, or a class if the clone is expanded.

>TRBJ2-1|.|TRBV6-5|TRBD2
CASSYSFLAGDNEQFF
TGTGCCAGCAGTTACTCTTTTCTAGCGGGGGACAATGAGCAGTTCTTC
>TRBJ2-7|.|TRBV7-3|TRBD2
CASSAGPRGEKYF
TGTGCCAGCAGCGCCGGCCCCCGGGGGGAGAAGTACTTC
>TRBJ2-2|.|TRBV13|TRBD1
CASSRTGRAGELFF
TGTGCCAGCAGCCGGACAGGGCGGGCCGGGGAGCTGTTTTTT
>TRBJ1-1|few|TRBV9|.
CASTLGPSNTEAFF
TGTGCCAGCACTCTGGGGCCATCTAACACTGAAGCTTTCTTT
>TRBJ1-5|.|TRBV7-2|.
CASSPQGLPNQPQHF
TGTGCCAGCAGCCCCCAGGGACTCCCTAATCAGCCCCAGCATTTT
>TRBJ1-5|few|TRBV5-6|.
CASTAFPENQPQHF
TGTGCCAGCACCGCCTTCCCAGAAAATCAGCCCCAGCATTTT
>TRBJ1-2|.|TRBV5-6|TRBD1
CASSSDRGFGGYTF
TGTGCCAGCAGCTCGGACAGGGGCTTTGGCGGCTACACCTTC
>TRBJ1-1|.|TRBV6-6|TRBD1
CASSSQGDTEAFF
TGTGCCAGCAGTTCACAGGGGGACACTGAAGCTTTCTTT
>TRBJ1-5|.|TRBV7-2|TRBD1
CASSLASGGHQPQHF
TGTGCCAGCAGCTTAGCATCAGGGGGCCATCAGCCCCAGCATTTT
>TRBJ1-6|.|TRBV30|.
CALTPGKNSPLHF
TGTGCCTTGACACCGGGAAAAAATTCACCCCTCCACTTT
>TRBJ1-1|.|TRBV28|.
CASTSNTEAFF
TGTGCCAGTACTAGTAACACTGAAGCTTTCTTT
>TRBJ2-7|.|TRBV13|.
CASSFGGNYEQYF
TGTGCCAGCAGCTTTGGGGGGAACTACGAGCAGTACTTC
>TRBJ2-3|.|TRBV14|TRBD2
CASSLRWRGAKSTDTQYF
TGTGCCAGCAGCCTAAGATGGCGGGGGGCGAAAAGCACAGATACGCAGTATTTT
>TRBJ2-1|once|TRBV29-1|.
CSVGQTQGLWTNEQFF
TGCAGCGTTGGTCAAACGCAGGGGTTGTGGACTAATGAGCAGTTCTTC
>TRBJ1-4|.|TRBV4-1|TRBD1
CASSQLHRGGEKLFF
TGCGCCAGCAGCCAGCTTCACAGGGGTGGCGAAAAACTGTTTTTT
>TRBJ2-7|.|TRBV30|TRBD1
CAWTRTGTYEQYF
TGTGCCTGGACCCGGACAGGTACCTACGAGCAGTACTTC
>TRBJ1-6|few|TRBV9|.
CASSDGTIFNSPLHF
TGTGCCAGCAGCGACGGGACAATTTTTAATTCACCCCTCCACTTT
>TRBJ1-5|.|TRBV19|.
CASSGETGNQPQHF
TGTGCCAGTAGTGGTGAGACTGGCAATCAGCCCCAGCATTTT
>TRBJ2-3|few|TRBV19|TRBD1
CASSLLQGAGGTDTQYF
TGTGCCAGTAGTTTATTACAGGGGGCCGGTGGCACAGATACGCAGTATTTT
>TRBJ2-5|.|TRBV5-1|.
CASSVDGSRQETQYF
TGCGCCAGCAGCGTGGACGGGAGTCGACAAGAGACCCAGTACTTC
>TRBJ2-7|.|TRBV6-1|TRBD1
CASSDRTGEYEQYF
TGTGCCAGCAGTGACAGGACAGGGGAGTACGAGCAGTACTTC
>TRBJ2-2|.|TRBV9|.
CASSVLQGTGELFF
TGTGCCAGCAGCGTACTACAGGGCACCGGGGAGCTGTTTTTT
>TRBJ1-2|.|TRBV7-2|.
CASTPVDYGYTF
TGTGCCAGCACCCCAGTGGACTATGGCTACACCTTC
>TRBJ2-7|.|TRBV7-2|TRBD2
CASSLALLAGGEQYF
TGTGCCAGCAGCTTAGCCCTACTAGCGGGAGGCGAGCAGTACTTC
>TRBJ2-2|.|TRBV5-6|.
CASSLVQANTGELFF
TGTGCCAGCAGCTTGGTTCAGGCGAACACCGGGGAGCTGTTTTTT
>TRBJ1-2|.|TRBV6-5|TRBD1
CASSYSRDSYGYTF
TGTGCCAGCAGTTACTCCCGGGACAGCTATGGCTACACCTTC
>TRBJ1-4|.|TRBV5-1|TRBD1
CASSTSRDSEKLFF
TGCGCCAGCAGCACGTCCCGGGACAGTGAAAAACTGTTTTTT
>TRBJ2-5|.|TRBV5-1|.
CASSLITGRKETQYF
TGCGCCAGCAGCTTGATCACAGGACGGAAAGAGACCCAGTACTTC
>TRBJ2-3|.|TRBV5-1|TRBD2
CASSPSYTSGGDTDTQYF
TGCGCCAGCAGCCCTTCTTACACTAGCGGGGGGGACACAGATACGCAGTATTTT
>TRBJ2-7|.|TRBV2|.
CASRAWDSLGF
TGTGCCAGCAGAGCATGGGACTCCCTGGGCTTC
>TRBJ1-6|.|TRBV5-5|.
CASSLAQIYNSPLHF
TGTGCCAGCAGCTTGGCACAGATTTATAATTCACCCCTCCACTTT
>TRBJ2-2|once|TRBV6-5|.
CASSRNREGTGELFF
TGTGCCAGCAGCCGTAACAGGGAGGGGACCGGGGAGCTGTTTTTT
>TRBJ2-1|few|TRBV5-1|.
CASSFRQADEQFF
TGCGCCAGCAGCTTTCGACAGGCGGATGAGCAGTTCTTC
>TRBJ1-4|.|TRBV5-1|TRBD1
CASSLTGDPGEKLFF
TGCGCCAGCAGCCTGACAGGGGATCCTGGTGAAAAACTGTTTTTT
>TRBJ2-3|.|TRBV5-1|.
CASSVFGGADTQYF
TGCGCCAGCAGCGTATTCGGGGGTGCAGATACGCAGTATTTT
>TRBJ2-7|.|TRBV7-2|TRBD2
CATRLAGGHEQYF
TGTGCCACCAGACTAGCGGGAGGGCACGAGCAGTACTTC
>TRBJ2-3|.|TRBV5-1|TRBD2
CASSPGLAGGTQYF
TGCGCCAGCAGCCCGGGACTAGCGGGAGGTACGCAGTATTTT
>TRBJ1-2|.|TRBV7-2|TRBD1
CASSPGQGGYTF
TGTGCCAGCAGCCCGGGACAGGGTGGCTACACCTTC
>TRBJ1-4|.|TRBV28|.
CAPPRLFF
TGTGCCCCCCCCCGACTGTTTTTT
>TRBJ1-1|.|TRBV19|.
CASQTWGGNTEAFF
TGTGCCAGCCAGACGTGGGGAGGTAACACTGAAGCTTTCTTT
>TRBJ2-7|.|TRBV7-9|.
CSSTQGWDEQYF
TGTTCCAGCACCCAGGGGTGGGACGAGCAGTACTTC
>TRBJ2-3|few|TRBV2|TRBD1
CASSDPGQGGDTQYF
TGTGCCAGCAGCGACCCGGGACAGGGGGGAGATACGCAGTATTTT
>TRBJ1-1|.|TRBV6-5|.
CASSYSNRRFSEAFF
TGTGCCAGCAGTTACTCGAATCGTAGATTTAGTGAAGCTTTCTTT
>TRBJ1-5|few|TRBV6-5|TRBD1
CASRATGDNQPQHF
TGTGCCAGCAGAGCCACAGGGGACAATCAGCCCCAGCATTTT
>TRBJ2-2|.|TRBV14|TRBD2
CASSQADSGTANTGELFF
TGTGCCAGCAGCCAAGCTGATAGCGGGACTGCGAACACCGGGGAGCTGTTTTTT
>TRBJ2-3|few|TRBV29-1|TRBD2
CSVEIGTSGGDTQYF
TGCAGCGTTGAAATTGGGACTAGCGGGGGAGATACGCAGTATTTT
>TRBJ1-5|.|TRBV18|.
CASSPERLNQPQHF
TGTGCCAGCTCCCCAGAGCGGTTAAATCAGCCCCAGCATTTT
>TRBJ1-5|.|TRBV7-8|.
CASSLGEYSNQPQHF
TGTGCCAGCAGTCTAGGAGAGTATAGCAATCAGCCCCAGCATTTT
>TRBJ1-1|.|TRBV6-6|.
CASSYGAGRTEAFF
TGTGCCAGCAGTTACGGGGCAGGGCGGACTGAAGCTTTCTTT
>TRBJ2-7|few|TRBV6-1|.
CASSPAREYGDEQYF
TGTGCCAGCAGTCCCGCTCGGGAATATGGGGACGAGCAGTACTTC
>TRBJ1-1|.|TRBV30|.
CARISREHTEAFF
TGTGCCCGCATCTCGAGGGAACACACTGAAGCTTTCTTT
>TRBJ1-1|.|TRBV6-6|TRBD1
CASSYSEGAGEAFF
TGTGCCAGCAGTTACTCTGAGGGGGCGGGAGAAGCTTTCTTT
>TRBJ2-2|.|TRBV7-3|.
CASRSGQPGELFF
TGTGCCAGCAGAAGTGGACAACCCGGGGAGCTGTTTTTT
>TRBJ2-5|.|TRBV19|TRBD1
CASSRDSQETQYF
TGTGCCAGTAGCAGGGACAGTCAAGAGACCCAGTACTTC
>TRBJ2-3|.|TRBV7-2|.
CASSRGDTQYF
TGTGCCAGCAGTAGAGGAGATACGCAGTATTTT
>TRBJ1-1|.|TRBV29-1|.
CSVDQGINTEAFF
TGCAGCGTTGATCAGGGGATAAACACTGAAGCTTTCTTT
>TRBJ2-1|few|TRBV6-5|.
CASSSSRGPNNEQFF
TGTGCCAGCAGTTCCTCGCGGGGGCCAAACAATGAGCAGTTCTTC